This TCR beta chain was sequenced during a study of cytomegalovirus exposure and HLA in healthy donors (dated by TCRdb to about 2017). Study-wide context: According to a later analysis, one platform produced both the roughly 120 validation repertoires and the 666 repertoires of the first cohort. The study aimed to test whether signatures of past pathogen exposure could be identified by cataloging public T cell receptors. Besides the first cohort of approximately 670 subjects, a separate validation cohort made up of some 110 different subjects was used. To predict cytomegalovirus infection status, the study combined high-throughput TCR immunosequencing, statistical association of individual TCRs with disease status, and machine learning.

General conclusions and limits of the study: A few of the identified cytomegalovirus-associated TCR beta chains were confirmed in vitro to be specific for cytomegalovirus antigens. In a later analysis, TCRs clustered in the first cohort were found to also tend to co-occur in the roughly 130 validation repertoires, with roughly 93% of cluster scores above 0. While some public TCRs were present in many individuals, most TCR sequences turned up only very rarely across donors. The authors suggested that the approach could potentially be extended to other disease states and immunological phenotypes. The classifier was reported to diagnose cytomegalovirus status with high specificity and sensitivity in both the original and validation cohorts. The study listed 164 TCR beta chains as associated with cytomegalovirus. A later analysis had no HLA typing for the validation cohort, so co-occurrence there was scored across all 130 or so repertoires.

Library creation used the immunoSEQ multiplex PCR assay. Regarding the original processing steps: A statistical classification framework was built to diagnose cytomegalovirus status from the catalog of TCR beta chain sequences. TCRdb's version of the immuneACCESS table is confined to in-frame rearrangements and falls short of the full clone set. An unresolved V gene accounts for under half of the shortfall where checked; the remainder is of unknown origin. V, J and clone size are those of that table, while D and trimming were read from the DNA. The table for this sample lists 170,000 or so clones; roughly 85% of them were counted only once. The top ten hold 16% of the sample. Taken from the germline V gene, the CDR1 and CDR2 loops are SGHAT and FQNNGV. V is clipped by 5 bases and J by 8 bases, and the sequence between their germline boundaries is 15 bases long. Including cysteine and phenylalanine, the CDR3 has 14 amino acids. Only the CDR3 DNA is retained, 42 bases long and in frame from the first base.

Donors formed part of the validation cohort, which comprised 120 subjects and was distinct from the first cohort of over 500 subjects. Comment on this clone: It lacks a known antigen. Nothing much larger sits one base from this clone, and base qualities are not available.

The TCR originated in a man between 18 and 35 years old in good health and CMV-seropositive. What was sequenced was PBMCs. The chain is made from TRBV11-2 and TRBJ1-4, with no confident D gene call. The nucleotide sequence reads as follows: TGTGCCAGCAGCCCACCGGCGGTCCGGGAAAAACTGTTTTTT. It codes for CASSPPAVREKLFF. With the rest looked up from the reference TRBV11-2 and TRBJ1-4 genes rather than sequenced, the full variable domain is EAGVAQSPRYKIIEKRQSVAFWCNPISGHATLYWYQQILGQGPKLLIQFQNNGVVDDSQLPKDRFSAERLKGVDSTLKIQPAKLEDSAVYLCASSPPAVREKLFFGSGTQLSVL.